The 3 T cell receptor beta chains reported below all come from one sample, sequenced in a study of post-analysis software for immune sequencing data. Study-wide findings and caveats: Five or six TRBV segments, including TRBV5-6, TRBV5-1 and TRBV20-1, were more frequent in patients than controls.

TCR beta libraries were prepared from cDNA with unique molecular identifiers. TCRdb processed the PCR reads anew with MiXCR; each CDR3 protein has one entry. The table has hundreds of thousands of distinct CDR3 sequences, roughly 35% seen once. No antigen has been assigned to these receptors. Sequencing input: blood. These receptors came from a girl aged 5-17 years with multiple sclerosis.

This clonotype was seen ten or more times. CDR3 sequence reads: CASSRGTGVQETQYF. The CDR3 region has the DNA TGTGCCAGCAGCCGTGGGACAGGCGTCCAGGAGACCCAGTACTTC. The V gene is TRBV7-2, the J gene TRBJ2-5, with TRBD1 matching over 8 bases. Trimming cost V 5 bases and J 5 bases; bases outside gene matches: 10. Germline V lookup: CDR1 SGHTA, CDR2 FQGNSA. CDR3 length: 15 amino acids.

This clonotype was counted between two and nine times. This rearrangement joins TRBV29-1 to TRBJ1-4; unclear D gene. CDR1 and CDR2 (germline): SQVTM, ANQGSEA. This CDR3 region has 11 residues. With 4 bases removed from V and 8 bases from J, the gap between germline ends came to 8 bases. CDR3 sequence: CSVGGREKLFF. The CDR3 coding sequence is TGCAGCGTTGGCGGGCGGGAAAAACTGTTTTTT.

The rearrangement joins TRBV5-1 to TRBJ2-7; the D is unclear. The CDR3 sequence is 13 residues long. Germline V gene lookup returns CDR1 SGHRS and CDR2 YFSETQ. Trimming cost V 4 bases and J 1 base, with 9 bases left between them. The CDR3 DNA sequence: TGCGCCAGCAGCGCGGACCGGTCCTACGAGCAGTACTTC. Amino acids: CASSADRSYEQYF.